This T cell receptor beta chain was captured by sequencing in a study of blood T cells in healthy people across ages. Findings and caveats of the study: With naive T cell percentage, TCR beta diversity showed a strong correlation. Investigators viewed diversity estimates from one million T cells as underestimates, the study reported. PBMCs went unsorted, and a conclusive naive versus antigen-experienced comparison was therefore prevented.

Every participating donor contributed about 10 milliliters of peripheral blood through a draw. This CDR3 comprises 12 residues. V gave up 5 bases and J gave up 9 bases, with 11 bases separating them. The germline CDR1 and CDR2 sequences are SGHVS and FNYEAQ. Alongside a J-beta primer mix, a sample-barcoded 5' primer served in a second PCR lasting about 7 to 11 cycles. In TCRdb, the 5' RACE reads were re-called with MiXCR into one record per CDR3 protein. Here the sample spans more than 1,400,000 distinct CDR3 sequences, 40% to 50% being singletons. This clonotype was seen more than once but under ten times. What it recognizes is unknown.

The material sequenced was blood. The rearrangement uses TRBV7-6 and TRBJ1-5, with a tentative D call TRBD1 (5 bases). The sequence was obtained from a woman under 30 in good health. The CDR3, as DNA: TGTGCCAGCAGCCGGGGGAGAACGCCCCAGCATTTT. Translation: CASSRGRTPQHF. Full variable domain (missing parts from reference TRBV7-6 and TRBJ1-5): GAGVSQSPRYKVTKRGQDVALRCDPISGHVSLYWYRQALGQGPEFLTYFNYEAQQDKSGLPNDRFSAERPEGSISTLTIQRTEQRDSAMYRCASSRGRTPQHFGDGTRLSIL.